Sequencing of this T cell receptor beta chain was carried out in a study of blood T cell repertoires in COVID-19. For the study at large: The samples span acute and convalescent COVID-19 from the United States, Italy and Spain. The cDNA or gDNA used as material had been derived from T cells, B-cell-depleted T cells, or PBMCs.

Trimming removed 1 base at V and 2 bases at J, with 7 bases between. The length of the CDR3 is 15 residues. Germline V CDR1 and CDR2: SGHRS, YFSETQ. In the study's own analysis: By means of reference gene primer amplification, nucleated cell counts were estimated. TCRdb keeps only in-frame clones here, not all; method: immunoSEQ multiplex PCR. V, J and clone size are those of that table, while D and trimming were read from the DNA. The sample consists of roughly 460,000 clones, 70% to 90% of them appearing once. This clone was seen only once. Followed longitudinally, the Seattle patients had been enrolled during active infection.

The specimen sequenced was peripheral blood. This TCR was sampled from a young man with COVID-19, enrolled during active disease. The chain couples TRBV5-1 to TRBJ2-6; D gene uncertain. The CDR3 nucleotides read TGCGCCAGCAGCTTGACAACCCCTGGGGCCAACGTCCTGACTTTC. Translation gives CASSLTTPGANVLTF.